The rows below give T cell receptor beta chains drawn from one sample of a study of shared clonotypes between healthy human individuals. Profiled with immunoSEQ multiplex PCR; TCRdb holds only in-frame clones, not every one. The data contain about 2.1 million clones, more than 85% of them singletons. The sample taken for sequencing was naive CD8+ T cells from PBMCs. These receptors came from a man between 18 and 35 years old in good health. Some clones in this sample may be carry-over from other donors' samples. Both conserved end residues are part of each CDR3. D genes are given only for firm matches. The listing skips clone size in some rows; elsewhere it reads once, few, many or a size class.

CDR3	DNA	V	J	size	D
CAWSDERRTDTQYF	TGTGCCTGGAGTGACGAGCGCCGCACAGATACGCAGTATTTT	TRBV30	TRBJ2-3	-	-
CASSGDLPQFF	TGTGCCAGCAGTGGGGACCTTCCGCAGTTCTTC	TRBV6-1	TRBJ2-1	-	-
CASSVGLAASYEQYF	TGTGCCAGCAGCGTAGGACTAGCGGCGAGCTACGAGCAGTACTTC	TRBV9	TRBJ2-7	-	TRBD2
CASRALGAGELFF	TGTGCCAGCAGAGCTTTAGGGGCCGGGGAGCTGTTTTTT	TRBV6-1	TRBJ2-2	-	-
CASSPLAGRSSYNEQFF	TGCGCCAGCAGCCCCCTCGCAGGGCGATCTTCCTACAATGAGCAGTTCTTC	TRBV5-1	TRBJ2-1	-	-
CATTSGRSSYNEQFF	TGCGCCACCACTAGCGGGCGGAGCTCCTACAATGAGCAGTTCTTC	TRBV5-1	TRBJ2-1	-	TRBD2
CSVWTGNYNEQFF	TGCAGCGTATGGACAGGGAACTACAATGAGCAGTTCTTC	TRBV29-1	TRBJ2-1	-	TRBD1
CASSSSGRTNTEAFF	TGTGCCAGCAGCTCCAGCGGGAGGACGAACACTGAAGCTTTCTTT	TRBV9	TRBJ1-1	few	-
CASSLSEGRVTNEKLFF	TGTGCCAGCAGCTTATCGGAGGGGAGGGTAACTAATGAAAAACTGTTTTTT	TRBV7-9	TRBJ1-4	once	-
CASRKGTSGLQETQYF	TGCGCCAGCAGAAAAGGGACTAGCGGCCTTCAAGAGACCCAGTACTTC	TRBV5-1	TRBJ2-5	once	TRBD2
CASSFDRGILGEAFF	TGCGCCAGCAGCTTCGACAGGGGAATTCTCGGGGAAGCTTTCTTT	TRBV5-1	TRBJ1-1	few	TRBD1
CATSRTAATNEKLFF	TGTGCCACCAGCAGGACAGCAGCAACTAATGAAAAACTGTTTTTT	TRBV15	TRBJ1-4	-	-
CASRLTGGINTGELFF	TGTGCCAGCAGATTAACAGGGGGCATCAACACCGGGGAGCTGTTTTTT	TRBV11-2	TRBJ2-2	-	TRBD1
CAISGVKGLVSYEQYF	TGTGCCATCAGTGGGGTCAAAGGACTCGTCTCCTACGAGCAGTACTTC	TRBV10-3	TRBJ2-7	-	-
CASSLSSAGANVLTF	TGTGCCAGCAGCTTAAGCAGCGCTGGGGCCAACGTCCTGACTTTC	TRBV7-9	TRBJ2-6	-	-
CASSLDISYEQYF	TGTGCCAGCAGTTTAGACATTTCCTACGAGCAGTACTTC	TRBV27	TRBJ2-7	-	-
CASSHNAPGELFF	TGTGCCAGCAGCCACAATGCCCCCGGGGAGCTGTTTTTT	TRBV9	TRBJ2-2	few	-
CASSEASNQPQHF	TGTGCCAGCAGTGAGGCAAGCAATCAGCCCCAGCATTTT	TRBV2	TRBJ1-5	-	-
CSGRGPDGGLFF	TGCAGCGGCCGGGGGCCCGATGGAGGGCTGTTTTTT	TRBV29-1	TRBJ2-2	-	-
CASSFGRIAGGNEQYF	TGTGCCAGCAGTTTCGGGCGAATAGCGGGAGGAAACGAGCAGTACTTC	TRBV28	TRBJ2-7	-	TRBD2